Below are 8 T cell receptor beta chains sequenced from a single sample in a study of T cells after yellow fever vaccination. One entry per CDR3 protein results from TCRdb running MiXCR on the 5' RACE reads. Among a few hundred thousand distinct CDR3 sequences, less than 20% were seen once, and the ten largest hold 17%. The sample here was PBMCs, taken less than 6 days after the first yellow fever vaccination. Receptors were obtained from a man in his late teens or twenties who received the YFV17D yellow fever vaccine.

This clonotype was observed a few times. V usage is TRBV6-1 and J usage is TRBJ1-5, with TRBD1 matching 7 bases. J gave up 0 bases and V 6 bases, and 11 bases lay outside the gene matches. This CDR3 has 17 residues. Germline V CDR1 and CDR2: MNHNS, SASEGT. CDR3 in DNA: TGTGCCAGCAGCACCATCCGGGACAGCAATAGCAATCAGCCCCAGCATTTT. Translation: CASSTIRDSNSNQPQHF.

The chain has TRBV12-3 or TRBV12-4 and TRBJ1-2; TRBD1 is a possible D gene (5 bases). This CDR3 is built from 13 residues. V shed 6 bases and J shed 4 bases, with 12 bases lying between them. Written as DNA, the CDR3 is TGTGCCAGCAGACGGGGACCTTTCTATGGCTACACCTTC. This translates into CASRRGPFYGYTF.

The sample holds a few counts of this clonotype. The chain recombines TRBV21-1 with TRBJ1-6; the D call in the table, TRBD1, was not verified against the DNA. TRBV21-1 is a documented pseudogene. The CDR3 is 18 amino acids. The CDR3 DNA reads as TGTGCCAGCAGCAATAAAGACAGCCTGGGAAACTATAATTCACCCCTCCACTTT. The encoded protein is CASSNKDSLGNYNSPLHF.

This chain connects TRBV3-1 to TRBJ1-2; D is ambiguous. CDR1 is LGHDT and CDR2 is YNNKEL in the germline V gene (reference sequence). The ends were cut back, 0 bases at V and 8 bases at J, with 13 bases in the middle. The CDR3 sequence is 14 residues long. CDR3 sequence reads: CASSQDLRWRGYTF. The CDR3 coding sequence is TGTGCCAGCAGCCAAGATCTGAGATGGAGAGGCTACACCTTC.

The chain carries TRBV20-1 and TRBJ2-3; no clear D. Germline loops: CDR1 DFQATT, CDR2 SNEGSKA (reference sequence). V lost 5 bases to trimming and J lost 2 bases, with 11 bases between them. The CDR3 loop spans 13 amino acids. CDR3 protein: CSALAPFTDTQYF. The CDR3 DNA sequence: TGCAGTGCTCTGGCCCCCTTCACAGATACGCAGTATTTT.

This chain uses TRBV4-1 with TRBJ2-3; the match to TRBD2 covers 7 bases. The CDR3 runs to 19 residues. Unmatched junction bases numbered 15, after V lost 0 bases and J lost 3 bases. Looked up from germline, CDR1 is MGHRA and CDR2 is YSYEKL. The CDR3 coding sequence is TGCGCCAGCAGCCAAGATCCCCCTGGTGCTAGCGGACTGACAGATACGCAGTATTTT. Its protein is CASSQDPPGASGLTDTQYF.

This chain joins TRBV6-2 or TRBV6-3 and TRBJ1-2; a possible D gene is TRBD1 (5 bases). V lost 7 bases and J lost 7, with 13 bases in between. The CDR3 sequence is 12 residues long. The germline V gene has CDR1 MNHEY and CDR2 SVGEGT. The CDR3 reads CASTRGVFGYTF. CDR3 DNA: TGTGCCAGCACCCGAGGGGTCTTTGGCTACACCTTC.

The rearrangement links TRBV6-6 to TRBJ2-2; D unresolved. Between the trimmed V and J ends, which lost 10 bases and 2 bases, there was a span of 8 bases. This CDR3 comprises 12 residues. Germline V gene lookup returns CDR1 MNHNY and CDR2 SVGAGI (reference sequence). This chain's CDR3 is CATGANTGELFF. CDR3 in DNA: TGTGCCACCGGAGCTAACACCGGGGAGCTGTTTTTT.